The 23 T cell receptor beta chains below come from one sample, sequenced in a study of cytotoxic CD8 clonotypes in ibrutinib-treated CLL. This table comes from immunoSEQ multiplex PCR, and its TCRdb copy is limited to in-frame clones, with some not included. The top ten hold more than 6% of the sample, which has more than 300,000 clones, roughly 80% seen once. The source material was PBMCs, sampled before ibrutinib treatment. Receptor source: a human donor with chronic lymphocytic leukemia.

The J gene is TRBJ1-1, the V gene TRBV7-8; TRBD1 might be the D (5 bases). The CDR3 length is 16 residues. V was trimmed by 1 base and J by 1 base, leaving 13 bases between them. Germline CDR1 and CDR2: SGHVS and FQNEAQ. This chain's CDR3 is CASSLGSGRRNTEAFF. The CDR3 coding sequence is TGTGCCAGCAGCTTAGGCTCGGGACGTCGGAACACTGAAGCTTTCTTT.

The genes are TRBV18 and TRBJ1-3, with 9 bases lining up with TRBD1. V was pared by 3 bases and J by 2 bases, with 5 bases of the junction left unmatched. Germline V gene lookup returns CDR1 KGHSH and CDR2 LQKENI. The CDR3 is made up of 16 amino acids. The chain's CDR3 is CASSPWTGATGNTIYF. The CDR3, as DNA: TGTGCCAGCTCACCGTGGACAGGGGCGACTGGAAACACCATATATTTT. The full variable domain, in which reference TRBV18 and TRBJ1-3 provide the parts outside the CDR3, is NAGVMQNPRHLVRRRGQEARLRCSPMKGHSHVYWYRQLPEEGLKFMVYLQKENIIDESGMPKERFSAEFPKEGPSILRIQQVVRGDSAAYFCASSPWTGATGNTIYFGEGSWLTVV.

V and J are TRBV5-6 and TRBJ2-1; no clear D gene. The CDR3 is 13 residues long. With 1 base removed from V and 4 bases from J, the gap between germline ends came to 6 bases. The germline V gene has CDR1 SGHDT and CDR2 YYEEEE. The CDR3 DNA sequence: TGTGCCAGCAGCTTGATGGGGTACAATGAGCAGTTCTTC. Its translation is CASSLMGYNEQFF.

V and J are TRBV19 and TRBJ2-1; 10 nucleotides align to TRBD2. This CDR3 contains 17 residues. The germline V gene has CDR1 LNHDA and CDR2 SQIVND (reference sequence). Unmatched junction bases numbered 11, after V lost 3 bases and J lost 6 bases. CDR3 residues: CASSILAGDWLGNEQFF. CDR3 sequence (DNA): TGTGCCAGTAGTATTCTAGCGGGAGATTGGCTAGGCAATGAGCAGTTCTTC.

CDR3 coding DNA: TGTGCCAGCAGCTTAGTTGGGTTATCGACAGGGGGCCAGCCCCAGCATTTT. This codes for CASSLVGLSTGGQPQHF. This rearrangement joins TRBV11-2 to TRBJ1-5, with 10 bases lining up with TRBD1. The CDR3 loop spans 17 amino acids. With 1 base clipped from V and 7 bases from J, the junction kept 10 bases outside the gene matches. Looked up from germline, CDR1 is SGHAT and CDR2 is FQNNGV.

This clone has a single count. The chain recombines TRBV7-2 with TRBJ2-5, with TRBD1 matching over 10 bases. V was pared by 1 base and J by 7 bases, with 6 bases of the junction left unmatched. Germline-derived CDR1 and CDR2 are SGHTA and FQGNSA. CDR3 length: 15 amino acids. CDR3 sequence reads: CASSLGTGGVGTQYF. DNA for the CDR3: TGTGCCAGCAGCTTAGGGACAGGGGGGGTAGGGACCCAGTACTTC.

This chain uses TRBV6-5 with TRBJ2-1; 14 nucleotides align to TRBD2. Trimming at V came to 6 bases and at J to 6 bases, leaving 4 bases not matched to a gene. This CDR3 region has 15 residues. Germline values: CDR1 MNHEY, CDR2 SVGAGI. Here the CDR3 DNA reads TGTGCCAGCAGCAGACTAGCGGGAGGGAGCAATGAGCAGTTCTTC. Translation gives CASSRLAGGSNEQFF.

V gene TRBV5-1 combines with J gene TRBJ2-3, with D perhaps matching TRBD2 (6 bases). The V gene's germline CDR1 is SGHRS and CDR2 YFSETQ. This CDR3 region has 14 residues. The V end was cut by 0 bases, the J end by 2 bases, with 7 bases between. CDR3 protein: CASSLAGATDTQYF. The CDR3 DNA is TGCGCCAGCAGCTTGGCGGGAGCCACAGATACGCAGTATTTT.

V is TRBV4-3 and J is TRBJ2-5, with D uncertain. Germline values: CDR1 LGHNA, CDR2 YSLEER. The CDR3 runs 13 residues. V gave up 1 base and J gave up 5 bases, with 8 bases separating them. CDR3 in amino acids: CASSQVMKETQYF. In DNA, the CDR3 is TGCGCCAGCAGCCAAGTCATGAAGGAGACCCAGTACTTC.

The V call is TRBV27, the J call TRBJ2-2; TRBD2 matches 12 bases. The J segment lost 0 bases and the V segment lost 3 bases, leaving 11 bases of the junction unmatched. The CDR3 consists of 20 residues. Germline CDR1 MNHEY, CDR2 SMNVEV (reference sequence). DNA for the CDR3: TGTGCCAGCAGTTTCCTTTGGGGGACTAGCGGGCGCGCGAACACCGGGGAGCTGTTTTTT. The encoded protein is CASSFLWGTSGRANTGELFF.

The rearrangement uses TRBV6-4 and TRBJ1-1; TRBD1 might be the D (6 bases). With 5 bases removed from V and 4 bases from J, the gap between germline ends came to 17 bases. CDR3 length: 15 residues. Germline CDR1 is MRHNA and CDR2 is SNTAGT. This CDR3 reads CASSKEFTGTTEAFF. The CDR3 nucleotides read TGTGCCAGCAGTAAAGAATTTACAGGGACCACTGAAGCTTTCTTT.

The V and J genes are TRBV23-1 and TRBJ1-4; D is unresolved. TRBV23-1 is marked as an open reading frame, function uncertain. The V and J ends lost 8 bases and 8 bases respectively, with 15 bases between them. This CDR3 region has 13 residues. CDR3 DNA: TGCGCCAGCCCCAGGATGGGAGGGGAAAAACTGTTTTTT. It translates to CASPRMGGEKLFF.

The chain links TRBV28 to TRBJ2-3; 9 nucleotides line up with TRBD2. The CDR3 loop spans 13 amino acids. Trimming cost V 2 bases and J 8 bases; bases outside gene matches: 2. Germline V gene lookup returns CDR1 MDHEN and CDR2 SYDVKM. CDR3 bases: TGTGCCAGCAGTTTAGCGGGAGGGCCTACGCAGTATTTT. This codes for CASSLAGGPTQYF. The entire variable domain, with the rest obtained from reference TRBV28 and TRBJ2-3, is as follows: DVKVTQSSRYLVKRTGEKVFLECVQDMDHENMFWYRQDPGLGLRLIYFSYDVKMKEKGDIPEGYSVSREKKERFSLILESASTNQTSMYLCASSLAGGPTQYFGPGTRLTVL.

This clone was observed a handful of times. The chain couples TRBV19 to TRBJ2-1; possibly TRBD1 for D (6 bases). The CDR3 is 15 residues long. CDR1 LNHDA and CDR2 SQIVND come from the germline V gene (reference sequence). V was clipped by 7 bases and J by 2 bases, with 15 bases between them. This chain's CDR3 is CASKNRAEAYNEQFF. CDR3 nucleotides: TGTGCCAGTAAAAACAGGGCAGAGGCCTACAATGAGCAGTTCTTC. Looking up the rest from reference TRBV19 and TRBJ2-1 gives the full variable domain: DGGITQSPKYLFRKEGQNVTLSCEQNLNHDAMYWYRQDPGQGLRLIYYSQIVNDFQKGDIAEGYSVSREKKESFPLTVTSAQKNPTAFYLCASKNRAEAYNEQFFGPGTRLTVL.

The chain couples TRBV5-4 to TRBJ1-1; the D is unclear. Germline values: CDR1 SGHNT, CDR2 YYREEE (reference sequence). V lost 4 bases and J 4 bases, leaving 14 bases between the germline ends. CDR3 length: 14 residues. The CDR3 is CASSRGDWGTEAFF. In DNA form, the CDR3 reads TGTGCCAGCAGCCGGGGAGACTGGGGCACTGAAGCTTTCTTT. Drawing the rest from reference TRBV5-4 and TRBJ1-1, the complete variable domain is ETGVTQSPTHLIKTRGQQVTLRCSSQSGHNTVSWYQQALGQGPQFIFQYYREEENGRGNFPPRFSGLQFPNYSSELNVNALELDDSALYLCASSRGDWGTEAFFGQGTRLTVV.

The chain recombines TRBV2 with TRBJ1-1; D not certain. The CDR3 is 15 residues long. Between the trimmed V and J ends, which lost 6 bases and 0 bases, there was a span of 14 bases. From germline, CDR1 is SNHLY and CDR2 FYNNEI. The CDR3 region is CASSPTPGLNTEAFF. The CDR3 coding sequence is TGTGCCAGCAGCCCCACCCCCGGTTTGAACACTGAAGCTTTCTTT.

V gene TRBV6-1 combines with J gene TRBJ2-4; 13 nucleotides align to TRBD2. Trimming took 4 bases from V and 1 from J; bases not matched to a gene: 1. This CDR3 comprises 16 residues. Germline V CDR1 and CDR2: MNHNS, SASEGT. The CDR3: CASSALAGGAKNIQYF. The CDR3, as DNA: TGTGCCAGCAGTGCACTAGCGGGAGGGGCCAAAAACATTCAGTACTTC.

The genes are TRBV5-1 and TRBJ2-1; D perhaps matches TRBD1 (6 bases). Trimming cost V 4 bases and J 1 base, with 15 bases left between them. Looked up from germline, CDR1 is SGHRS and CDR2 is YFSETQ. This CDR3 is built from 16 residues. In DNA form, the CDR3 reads TGCGCCAGCAGCCACGAACAGGGTGGGTCCTACAATGAGCAGTTCTTC. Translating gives CASSHEQGGSYNEQFF.

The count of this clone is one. The CDR3 loop reads CASSLFSLAGPNEQFF. The CDR3 coding sequence is TGTGCCAGCAGCTTATTCTCCCTAGCGGGACCCAATGAGCAGTTCTTC. The rearrangement links TRBV7-6 to TRBJ2-1; 9 positions match TRBD2. The germline CDR1 and CDR2 sequences are SGHVS and FNYEAQ. J was trimmed by 6 bases and V by 2 bases; bases with no gene match: 8. The CDR3 is 16 residues long.

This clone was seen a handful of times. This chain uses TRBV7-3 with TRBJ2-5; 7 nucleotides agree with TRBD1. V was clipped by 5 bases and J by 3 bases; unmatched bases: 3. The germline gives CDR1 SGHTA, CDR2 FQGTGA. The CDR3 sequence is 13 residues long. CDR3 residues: CASSRDREETQYF. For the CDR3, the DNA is TGTGCCAGCAGCCGTGACAGGGAAGAGACCCAGTACTTC.

CDR3 DNA sequence: TGTGCCATCAATCCTAGCGGGAGGTACAATGAGCAGTTCTTC. As protein: CAINPSGRYNEQFF. The chain employs TRBV10-3 and TRBJ2-1; TRBD2 matches at 11 bases. J lost 4 bases, V lost 7 bases, and 3 bases had no gene match. This CDR3 region has 14 residues. Germline loops: CDR1 ENHRY, CDR2 SYGVKD.

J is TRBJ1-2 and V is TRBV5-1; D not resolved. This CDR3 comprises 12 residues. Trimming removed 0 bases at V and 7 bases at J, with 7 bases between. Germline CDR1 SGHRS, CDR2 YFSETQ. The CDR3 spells CASSLGYLGYTF. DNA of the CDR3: TGCGCCAGCAGCTTGGGCTACCTTGGCTACACCTTC.

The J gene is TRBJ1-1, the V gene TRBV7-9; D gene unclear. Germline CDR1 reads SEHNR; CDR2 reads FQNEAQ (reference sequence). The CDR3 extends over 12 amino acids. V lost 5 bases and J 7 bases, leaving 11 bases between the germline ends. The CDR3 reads CASSRKQSEAFF. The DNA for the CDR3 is TGTGCCAGCAGCAGGAAACAAAGTGAAGCTTTCTTT.